Listed here are 24 T cell receptor beta chains from one sample, sequenced in a study of T-cell reconstitution after alpha-beta-depleted transplantation in children. The TCRbeta library incorporated unique molecular identifiers. TCRdb fed the PCR reads into MiXCR, producing one record per CDR3 protein. The sample has tens of thousands of distinct CDR3 sequences, about 14% seen once; the top ten hold roughly a fifth. The sample in question was PBMCs, mostly from graft donor cells, obtained 180 days after TCRalphabeta/CD19-depleted stem cell transplant. These receptors originate from a male patient aged 2 to 9 who had a stem cell transplant for acute lymphoblastic leukemia, so the T cells may come from the graft donor.

There are a few counts of this clonotype. The DNA of the CDR3 is TGTGCCAGCTCACCAGGGTCGAGCGGCGAGCAGTACTTC. Protein: CASSPGSSGEQYF. The V call is TRBV18, the J call TRBJ2-7, with D possibly being TRBD2 (5 bases). CDR1 is KGHSH and CDR2 is LQKENI in the germline V gene. Deletions cut 2 bases from V and 6 bases from J, with 11 bases between. There are 13 residues in the CDR3.

This clonotype was counted a few times. V usage is TRBV20-1 and J usage is TRBJ2-3; TRBD1 agrees at 7 bases. In germline, CDR1 is DFQATT, CDR2 SNEGSKA (reference sequence). This CDR3 region has 14 residues. J was trimmed by 2 bases and V by 5 bases; bases with no gene match: 7. This chain's CDR3 is CSAARDRPTDTQYF. The CDR3 nucleotides are TGCAGTGCTGCCCGGGACAGACCCACAGATACGCAGTATTTT.

A few counts support this clonotype. V is TRBV6-1 and J is TRBJ2-6; the match to TRBD1 covers 7 bases. There are 19 residues in the CDR3. V dropped 8 bases and J dropped 0; count of bases not matched to a gene: 16. Germline V CDR1 and CDR2: MNHNS, SASEGT. The CDR3 DNA sequence: TGTGCCAGCCCGGGAAGGACAGGCCTATCGTGCTCTGGGGCCAACGTCCTGACTTTC. Its protein is CASPGRTGLSCSGANVLTF.

The chain combines TRBV10-3 with TRBJ1-2; D call uncertain. The CDR3 is 16 amino acids. Germline V gene lookup returns CDR1 ENHRY and CDR2 SYGVKD. Trimming took off 2 bases at V and 7 bases at J, with 20 bases between the two ends. The chain's CDR3 is CAISEHLGSRSLGYTF. The CDR3 coding sequence is TGTGCCATCAGTGAGCATCTGGGGTCTCGGAGTCTTGGCTACACCTTC.

This clonotype was counted between two and nine times. The chain carries TRBV10-3 and TRBJ2-7; a weak D match, TRBD1 (5 bases). The germline CDR1 and CDR2 sequences are ENHRY and SYGVKD. The CDR3 length is 14 residues. Trimming cost V 3 bases and J 3 bases, with 12 bases left between them. The CDR3 region has the DNA TGTGCCATCAGTGACCCACAGGCCCTCTACGAGCAGTACTTC. It yields the protein CAISDPQALYEQYF.

This clonotype has just a few counts. The J gene is TRBJ2-2, the V gene TRBV27; 7 nucleotides align to TRBD1. V lost 5 bases to trimming and J lost 3 bases; unmatched junction nucleotides: 6. This CDR3 is 15 amino acids long. Germline V gene lookup returns CDR1 MNHEY and CDR2 SMNVEV (reference sequence). The CDR3 nucleotides read TGTGCCAGCAGTCCCTACGACAGGGACACCGGGGAGCTGTTTTTT. Its translation is CASSPYDRDTGELFF.

The rearrangement joins TRBV9 to TRBJ1-4, with TRBD1 as a possible D gene (5 bases). Trimming took off 0 bases at V and 8 bases at J, with 14 bases between the two ends. CDR1 SGDLS and CDR2 YYNGEE come from the germline V gene. The CDR3 is 15 amino acids. Here the CDR3 reads CASSVGGRLGEKLFF. CDR3 in DNA: TGTGCCAGCAGCGTAGGGGGCAGGCTCGGGGAAAAACTGTTTTTT.

This clonotype was detected ten times or more. This chain joins TRBV12-3 or TRBV12-4 and TRBJ2-7; TRBD2 is a possible D gene (6 bases). The V gene lost 2 bases and the J gene lost 5 bases, with 13 bases spanning the gap. CDR3 size: 14 residues. The CDR3 nucleotides are TGTGCCAGCAGTTTATCAGGAGGGAGGCACGAGCAGTACTTC. Protein sequence: CASSLSGGRHEQYF.

This clonotype has a handful of counts. The chain combines TRBV12-3 or TRBV12-4 with TRBJ2-5, with 9 bases lining up with TRBD1. Trimming took 4 bases from V and 7 from J; bases not matched to a gene: 10. The CDR3 consists of 15 residues. The CDR3 spells CASSYRQGVGGTQYF. The CDR3 DNA is TGTGCCAGCAGTTATAGACAGGGGGTCGGCGGGACCCAGTACTTC.

This chain uses TRBV7-9 with TRBJ2-5, with D hard to call. V shed 5 bases and J shed 3 bases, with 13 bases lying between them. There are 14 residues in the CDR3. CDR1 SEHNR and CDR2 FQNEAQ come from the germline V gene (reference sequence). The DNA of the CDR3 is TGTGCCAGCAGCCCAAGACAATACGAAGAGACCCAGTACTTC. Amino acid sequence: CASSPRQYEETQYF.

This chain joins TRBV2 and TRBJ1-3, with D possibly TRBD1 on 5 matching bases. CDR1 is SNHLY and CDR2 is FYNNEI in the germline V gene. The CDR3 has 15 residues. Trimming shortened V by 2 bases and J by 0 bases, and 8 bases separated the two germline ends. DNA of the CDR3: TGTGCCAGCAGTGAAACAGGACCCTCTGGAAACACCATATATTTT. It encodes CASSETGPSGNTIYF. The complete variable domain, with remaining parts taken from reference TRBV2 and TRBJ1-3, reads EPEVTQTPSHQVTQMGQEVILRCVPISNHLYFYWYRQILGQKVEFLVSFYNNEISEKSEIFDDQFSVERPDGSNFTLKIRSTKLEDSAMYFCASSETGPSGNTIYFGEGSWLTVV.

This clonotype has just a few counts. The J gene is TRBJ2-7, the V gene TRBV5-1; weak D call: TRBD2 (5 bases). V was pared by 0 bases and J by 6 bases, with 16 bases between. The CDR3 is 15 amino acids. Germline values: CDR1 SGHRS, CDR2 YFSETQ. For the CDR3, the DNA is TGCGCCAGCAGCTTGGCCGGCGTCGGAGGTGGCGAGCAGTACTTC. Translated: CASSLAGVGGGEQYF.

This clonotype was seen a few times. This chain joins TRBV29-1 and TRBJ1-1, with D unresolved. CDR1 SQVTM and CDR2 ANQGSEA come from the germline V gene. V was trimmed by 4 bases and J by 1 base, leaving 7 bases between them. This CDR3 is 12 amino acids long. The CDR3 loop reads CSVVAANTEAFF. CDR3 nucleotide sequence: TGCAGCGTTGTGGCGGCGAACACTGAAGCTTTCTTT.

The chain couples TRBV7-9 to TRBJ1-4; D may be TRBD1 (6 bases). V was shortened by 7 bases and J by 8 bases, with 8 bases between the two germline ends. Germline loops: CDR1 SEHNR, CDR2 FQNEAQ (reference sequence). This CDR3 is built from 11 residues. CDR3 nucleotide sequence: TGTGCCAGCACGGGGGGCGAAAAACTGTTTTTT. Amino acid sequence: CASTGGEKLFF.

This clonotype turned up a few times. This sequence joins TRBV20-1 and TRBJ1-5, with unresolved D. The length of the CDR3 is 17 residues. V lost 2 bases and J lost 0, with 17 bases in between. From germline, CDR1 is DFQATT and CDR2 SNEGSKA (reference sequence). The CDR3 DNA follows: TGCAGTGCTAGACACCTTATTGGCCTCTATAGCAATCAGCCCCAGCATTTT. Its protein is CSARHLIGLYSNQPQHF.

This clonotype showed up just a few times. The V call is TRBV29-1, the J call TRBJ1-3, with TRBD1 as a possible D gene (5 bases). Germline CDR1 SQVTM, CDR2 ANQGSEA. This CDR3 contains 16 residues. V shed 7 bases and J shed 6 bases, with 25 bases lying between them. The CDR3 DNA follows: TGCAGCGGGGGGAATTTAACGAGAGCCTCGAAAAACACCATATATTTT. This encodes CSGGNLTRASKNTIYF.

This clonotype was seen more than once but under ten times. The V gene is TRBV28, the J gene TRBJ1-1, with D uncertain. Trimming removed 6 bases from V and 0 bases from J, with 14 bases in between. The germline gives CDR1 MDHEN, CDR2 SYDVKM. This CDR3 contains 15 residues. The CDR3 protein is CASSYSGLMNTEAFF. The CDR3 DNA follows: TGTGCCAGCAGCTACAGCGGACTGATGAACACTGAAGCTTTCTTT.

J is TRBJ2-5 and V is TRBV10-3, with 7 bases matching TRBD2. There are 15 residues in the CDR3. V shed 3 bases, J shed 5 bases, and the junction held 9 bases outside the gene matches. Germline V lookup: CDR1 ENHRY, CDR2 SYGVKD. In DNA form, the CDR3 reads TGTGCCATCAGTGACCCCCGGGGGGTTTGGGAGACCCAGTACTTC. Protein sequence: CAISDPRGVWETQYF.

This clonotype was counted only a few times. This chain links TRBV12-3 or TRBV12-4 with TRBJ2-1; possible D gene TRBD1, 6 bases. Trimming pared 3 bases from V and 6 bases from J, leaving 12 bases between. This CDR3 is 14 amino acids long. The CDR3: CASSFLQGLNEQFF. DNA of the CDR3: TGTGCCAGCAGTTTCTTACAGGGCCTCAATGAGCAGTTCTTC.

This rearrangement joins TRBV12-3 or TRBV12-4 to TRBJ2-1; 10 bases agree with TRBD2. J lost 3 bases, V lost 4 bases, and 9 bases had no gene match. The CDR3 has 17 residues. CDR3 DNA: TGTGCCAGCAGTTCCCGGGGTAGCGGGGGGTTCTACAATGAGCAGTTCTTC. Its protein product is CASSSRGSGGFYNEQFF.

This clonotype came up a few times. This chain joins TRBV2 and TRBJ2-7; 8 bases fit TRBD1. CDR1 is SNHLY and CDR2 is FYNNEI in the germline V gene. The CDR3 consists of 13 residues. The V and J ends lost 6 bases and 2 bases, in that order; junction bases with no gene match: 3. CDR3 DNA sequence: TGTGCCAGCAGGCGGGGACAGGCCTACGAGCAGTACTTC. Amino acids: CASRRGQAYEQYF.

This clonotype was seen a few times. This CDR3 is CASSPKDDYEQYF. The CDR3 nucleotides read TGTGCCAGCTCACCAAAGGACGACTACGAGCAGTACTTC. This chain joins TRBV18 and TRBJ2-7; unclear D gene. The CDR3 is made up of 13 amino acids. The germline V gene has CDR1 KGHSH and CDR2 LQKENI. Trimming stripped 2 bases from V and 3 bases from J, with 8 bases between.

Concerning this clonotype: One base away lies a much larger clone, so this may be a sequencing read error. This CDR3 is CATSYLGAKNIQYF. The CDR3 DNA follows: TGTGCCACCAGTTACTTGGGGGCCAAAAACATTCAGTACTTC. The rearrangement joins TRBV6-2 or TRBV6-3 to TRBJ2-4; no definite D call. CDR3 length: 14 residues. CDR1 and CDR2 (germline): MNHEY, SVGEGT.

The chain uses TRBV5-1 and TRBJ1-2; perhaps TRBD1 as D (5 bases). Trimming took off 3 bases at V and 8 bases at J, with 14 bases between the two ends. CDR1 is SGHRS and CDR2 is YFSETQ in the germline V gene. The CDR3 contains 13 residues. DNA of the CDR3: TGCGCCAGCAGCTCAACAGGAACACGAGGCTACACCTTC. Amino acid sequence: CASSSTGTRGYTF.